This entry lists 29 T cell receptor beta chains sequenced from one sample in a study of T cells and copy number aberrations in small-cell lung cancer. Method: immunoSEQ multiplex PCR; TCRdb's copy keeps in-frame clones and lacks some. The data contain about 2,100 clones, around 80% of them seen just once; the ten biggest clones take up over 7.5%. The sample consisted of tumor tissue. Receptor source: a man aged 60 to 75 with small cell lung cancer.

In its sample, this clone ranks as large. V gene TRBV11-2 combines with J gene TRBJ2-1; D remains ambiguous. Trimming pared 5 bases from V and 12 bases from J, leaving 11 bases between. The CDR3 runs to 11 residues. Looked up from germline, CDR1 is SGHAT and CDR2 is FQNNGV. The CDR3 sequence: CASSLKQGQFF. The CDR3 coding sequence is TGTGCCAGCAGCCTTAAGCAAGGGCAGTTCTTC.

The V and J genes are TRBV5-1 and TRBJ1-6; TRBD1 aligns across 8 bases. Germline loops: CDR1 SGHRS, CDR2 YFSETQ. The CDR3 has 14 residues. V dropped 0 bases and J dropped 7; count of bases not matched to a gene: 0. CDR3 sequence reads: CASSLGQGNSPLHF. CDR3 coding DNA: TGCGCCAGCAGCTTGGGACAGGGGAATTCACCCCTCCACTTT.

Here the CDR3 DNA reads TGTGCCTGGAGTCCAACGGGACTGCTGGCCAAAAACATTCAGTACTTC. It specifies CAWSPTGLLAKNIQYF. The chain links TRBV30 to TRBJ2-4; TRBD2 is a possible D gene (6 bases). Trimming took off 2 bases at V and 1 base at J, with 15 bases between the two ends. The CDR3 covers 16 residues. Per germline, CDR1 GTSNPN and CDR2 SVGIG (reference sequence).

The chain employs TRBV5-8 and TRBJ1-6, with D perhaps matching TRBD1 (6 bases). Looked up from germline, CDR1 is SGHTS and CDR2 is YDEGEE. V was cut by 5 bases and J by 10 bases, with 19 bases left in between. The CDR3 totals 15 residues. CDR3 sequence reads: CASRPGEGDWSPLHF. DNA of the CDR3: TGTGCCAGCAGGCCGGGTGAGGGGGACTGGTCACCCCTCCACTTT.

V is TRBV7-6 and J is TRBJ1-1; 8 nucleotides line up with TRBD1. With 5 bases clipped from V and 7 bases from J, the junction kept 6 bases outside the gene matches. In germline, CDR1 is SGHVS, CDR2 FNYEAQ. The CDR3 runs to 13 residues. The CDR3 nucleotides read TGTGCCAGCAGCCGCCGGACAGGGATTGAAGCTTTCTTT. This translates into CASSRRTGIEAFF.

The chain employs TRBV7-2 and TRBJ2-5; 11 bases are a match to TRBD1. There are 15 residues in the CDR3. Germline CDR1 and CDR2: SGHTA and FQGNSA. Trimming took 5 bases from V and 5 from J; bases not matched to a gene: 7. CDR3 in amino acids: CASSPRTGGWETQYF. CDR3 coding DNA: TGTGCCAGCAGCCCCCGGACAGGGGGCTGGGAGACCCAGTACTTC.

The V and J genes are TRBV7-3 and TRBJ2-3, with 10 bases lining up with TRBD1. From germline, CDR1 is SGHTA and CDR2 FQGTGA. The CDR3 spans 15 residues. After removal of 4 bases from V and 4 bases from J, the junction contained 5 bases not matched to a gene. As DNA, the CDR3 is TGTGCCAGCAGCTCCACCGGGACAGGGGCAGATACGCAGTATTTT. Encoded protein: CASSSTGTGADTQYF.

This clone has just a few counts. The rearrangement links TRBV2 to TRBJ2-5; 14 bases agree with TRBD2. With 1 base clipped from V and 0 bases from J, the junction kept 1 base outside the gene matches. This CDR3 spans 17 amino acids. In germline, CDR1 is SNHLY, CDR2 FYNNEI. CDR3 nucleotides: TGTGCCAGCAGTGAAGGACTAGCGGGGGGGTACCAAGAGACCCAGTACTTC. The encoded protein is CASSEGLAGGYQETQYF.

The V and J genes are TRBV7-9 and TRBJ1-1; the D gene is possibly TRBD1 (5 bases). CDR3 size: 17 residues. V was clipped by 0 bases and J by 1 base, with 15 bases between them. From germline, CDR1 is SEHNR and CDR2 FQNEAQ (reference sequence). CDR3 bases: TGTGCCAGCAGCTTAGCGCTCTCAGGGCTCAAGAACACTGAAGCTTTCTTT. Translating gives CASSLALSGLKNTEAFF. The entire variable domain, with the rest obtained from reference TRBV7-9 and TRBJ1-1, is as follows: DTGVSQNPRHKITKRGQNVTFRCDPISEHNRLYWYRQTLGQGPEFLTYFQNEAQLEKSRLLSDRFSAERPKGSFSTLEIQRTEQGDSAMYLCASSLALSGLKNTEAFFGQGTRLTVV.

The chain links TRBV6-5 to TRBJ1-1, with D possibly matching TRBD1 (5 bases). The CDR3 is 14 amino acids. The V end was cut by 6 bases, the J end by 1 base, with 12 bases between. The germline V gene has CDR1 MNHEY and CDR2 SVGAGI. CDR3 region: CASRNLGPNTEAFF. In DNA form, the CDR3 reads TGTGCCAGCAGAAACCTGGGGCCGAACACTGAAGCTTTCTTT.

The chain links TRBV6-7 to TRBJ1-3; D not certain. TRBV6-7 is marked as an open reading frame, function uncertain. This CDR3 spans 13 amino acids. Trimming shortened V by 5 bases and J by 1 base, and 6 bases separated the two germline ends. CDR3 amino acids: CASSRGSGNTIYF. CDR3 bases: TGTGCCAGCAGTCGAGGATCTGGAAACACCATATATTTT.

CDR3 in amino acids: CASSFLGPNTGELFF. CDR3 coding DNA: TGCGCCAGCAGCTTCCTCGGGCCGAACACCGGGGAGCTGTTTTTT. The chain has TRBV5-1 and TRBJ2-2; D uncertain. V was pared by 2 bases and J by 0 bases, with 8 bases between. This CDR3 has 15 amino acids. Germline V gene data show CDR1 as SGHRS and CDR2 as YFSETQ.

The V call is TRBV2, the J call TRBJ1-5; 12 bases agree with TRBD1. There are 15 residues in the CDR3. CDR1 SNHLY and CDR2 FYNNEI come from the germline V gene. V trimming: 6 bases; J trimming: 6 bases; junction bases outside the gene matches: 6. This CDR3 reads CASRVGTGGLQPQHF. CDR3 bases: TGTGCCAGCAGGGTGGGGACAGGGGGCCTTCAGCCCCAGCATTTT.

The chain employs TRBV7-9 and TRBJ2-7, with D perhaps TRBD2 (5 bases). The CDR3 loop spans 13 amino acids. Germline V lookup: CDR1 SEHNR, CDR2 FQNEAQ (reference sequence). V lost 3 bases to trimming and J lost 6 bases, with 12 bases between them. The chain's CDR3 is CASSFEGLGEQYF. The DNA of the CDR3 is TGTGCCAGCAGCTTCGAGGGCCTCGGCGAGCAGTACTTC.

The chain carries TRBV4-2 and TRBJ1-3, with a weak D call TRBD1 (5 bases). Germline CDR1 and CDR2: LGHNA and YNFKEQ. There are 16 residues in the CDR3. Trimming took 0 bases from V and 4 from J, leaving 13 bases between them. CDR3 protein: CASSQEEGTTGNTIYF. The DNA for the CDR3 is TGTGCCAGCAGCCAAGAAGAAGGGACGACAGGAAACACCATATATTTT.

This clone was detected a few times. The chain is built from TRBV5-1 and TRBJ2-3, with D possibly TRBD2 on 5 matching bases. Germline lookup yields CDR1 SGHRS and CDR2 YFSETQ. V was trimmed by 4 bases and J by 0 bases, leaving 9 bases between them. There are 14 residues in the CDR3. As DNA, the CDR3 is TGCGCCAGCAGCAAGACTACTAGCACAGATACGCAGTATTTT. Amino acid sequence: CASSKTTSTDTQYF.

This clone was observed once. The V call is TRBV19, the J call TRBJ2-5; possible D gene TRBD2, 6 bases. The germline V and J ends were trimmed by 0 bases and 2 bases, with 13 bases remaining between them. The germline V gene encodes CDR1 LNHDA and CDR2 SQIVND (reference sequence). This CDR3 has 16 residues. The CDR3 sequence is CASSIDYEGGQETQYF. In DNA, the CDR3 is TGTGCCAGTAGTATAGATTACGAAGGAGGGCAAGAGACCCAGTACTTC.

The rearrangement joins TRBV2 to TRBJ2-1, with D perhaps TRBD2 (5 bases). The CDR3 consists of 12 residues. With 6 bases removed from V and 8 bases from J, the gap between germline ends came to 11 bases. Germline loops: CDR1 SNHLY, CDR2 FYNNEI. CDR3 DNA: TGTGCCAGCAGGGCTAGCAGCCATGAGCAGTTCTTC. This sequence encodes CASRASSHEQFF.

For this clone: The sample holds other DNA sequences that translate to the same CDR3. CDR3 region: CASSASTGKLYGYTF. DNA of the CDR3: TGTGCCAGTAGTGCTTCTACAGGGAAGCTCTATGGCTACACCTTC. This chain joins TRBV19 and TRBJ1-2, with a possible D match to TRBD1 (6 bases). With 5 bases removed from V and 4 bases from J, the gap between germline ends came to 17 bases. The CDR3 extends over 15 amino acids. The germline CDR1 and CDR2 sequences are LNHDA and SQIVND (reference sequence).

The chain uses TRBV7-9 and TRBJ2-3; D is undetermined. V lost 1 base and J 0 bases, leaving 8 bases between the germline ends. The V gene's germline CDR1 is SEHNR and CDR2 FQNEAQ (reference sequence). This CDR3 has 15 amino acids. The DNA for the CDR3 is TGTGCCAGCAGCTTAGTTCGCCTCAGCACAGATACGCAGTATTTT. This codes for CASSLVRLSTDTQYF. Filled out from reference TRBV7-9 and TRBJ2-3, the complete variable domain reads DTGVSQNPRHKITKRGQNVTFRCDPISEHNRLYWYRQTLGQGPEFLTYFQNEAQLEKSRLLSDRFSAERPKGSFSTLEIQRTEQGDSAMYLCASSLVRLSTDTQYFGPGTRLTVL.

Comment on this clone: A much larger clone is a single base away; this may be a read error. The chain is built from TRBV11-3 and TRBJ2-5; D is unresolved. V gave up 9 bases and J gave up 11 bases, with 25 bases separating them. The CDR3 is 14 amino acids. Per the germline V gene, CDR1 is SGHNT and CDR2 is YENEEA. The chain's CDR3 is CASLPTPNSYEQYF. The CDR3 DNA reads as TGTGCCAGTCTACCCACGCCAAACTCCTACGAACAGTACTTC.

This rearrangement joins TRBV7-9 to TRBJ1-2; maybe TRBD1 (5 bases). V lost 1 base and J 6 bases, leaving 15 bases between the germline ends. The CDR3 loop spans 15 amino acids. Germline CDR1 is SEHNR and CDR2 is FQNEAQ (reference sequence). CDR3 sequence reads: CASSLDSTGGDGYTF. In DNA form, the CDR3 reads TGTGCCAGCAGCTTAGATAGTACAGGTGGCGATGGCTACACCTTC.

This chain joins TRBV6-5 and TRBJ2-5; D is possibly TRBD1 or TRBD2 (5 bases each). The CDR3 loop spans 14 amino acids. With 2 bases removed from V and 3 bases from J, the gap between germline ends came to 10 bases. Germline V CDR1 and CDR2: MNHEY, SVGAGI. CDR3 sequence (DNA): TGTGCCAGCAGTTACGGGGACGTTGAAGAGACCCAGTACTTC. Its protein is CASSYGDVEETQYF.

The chain uses TRBV6-6 and TRBJ2-1; D possibly uses TRBD1 or TRBD2 (5 bases each). V was trimmed by 2 bases and J by 6 bases, leaving 14 bases between them. Looked up from germline, CDR1 is MNHNY and CDR2 is SVGAGI (reference sequence). The CDR3 spans 15 residues. Written as DNA, the CDR3 is TGTGCCAGCAGTTACCCCGGGGCCCTTGGCAATGAGCAGTTCTTC. This gives the protein CASSYPGALGNEQFF.

The chain couples TRBV11-2 to TRBJ1-2; no reliable D call. CDR1 and CDR2 from the germline V gene are SGHAT and FQNNGV. The CDR3 extends over 12 amino acids. Trimming removed 0 bases from V and 8 bases from J, with 7 bases in between. The CDR3 spells CASSLDGRGYTF. For the CDR3, the DNA is TGTGCCAGCAGCTTAGATGGTAGGGGCTACACCTTC.

CDR3 nucleotides: TGCGCCAGCGGGGATTGGGGGACTCAAAACTACGAGCAGTACTTC. It encodes CASGDWGTQNYEQYF. The rearrangement uses TRBV10-2 and TRBJ2-7; D may be TRBD2 (6 bases). The CDR3 sequence is 15 residues long. Germline CDR1 is WSHSY and CDR2 is SAAADI. V was trimmed by 8 bases and J by 3 bases, leaving 20 bases between them.

On this clone itself: The junction does not match germline at one end; this may be a read error. Other DNA sequences in the sample encode the same CDR3. The rearrangement uses TRBV18 and TRBJ2-1, with 9 bases identical to TRBD2. The CDR3 covers 16 residues. From germline, CDR1 is KGHSH and CDR2 LQKENI. The CDR3 loop is CASSALAGAAYNEQFF. The DNA of the CDR3 is TGTGCCAGCTCAGCACTAGCGGGCGCCGCCTACAATGAACAGTTCTTC.

This chain links TRBV28 with TRBJ2-7, with 9 positions matching TRBD1. The J segment lost 2 bases and the V segment lost 4 bases, leaving 12 bases of the junction unmatched. Looked up from germline, CDR1 is MDHEN and CDR2 is SYDVKM. This CDR3 has 17 amino acids. CDR3 region: CASSSQLYRGHTYEQYF. CDR3 sequence (DNA): TGTGCCAGCAGTTCCCAACTGTACAGGGGGCACACCTACGAGCAGTACTTC.

DNA for the CDR3: TGTGCCAGCAGCCTTAATCCCACAGGGGGGTATGGCTACACCTTC. Its protein product is CASSLNPTGGYGYTF. The chain employs TRBV7-8 and TRBJ1-2, with TRBD1 identical over 8 bases. CDR3 length equals 15 residues. Germline V CDR1 and CDR2: SGHVS, FQNEAQ. With 5 bases clipped from V and 5 bases from J, the junction kept 10 bases outside the gene matches.